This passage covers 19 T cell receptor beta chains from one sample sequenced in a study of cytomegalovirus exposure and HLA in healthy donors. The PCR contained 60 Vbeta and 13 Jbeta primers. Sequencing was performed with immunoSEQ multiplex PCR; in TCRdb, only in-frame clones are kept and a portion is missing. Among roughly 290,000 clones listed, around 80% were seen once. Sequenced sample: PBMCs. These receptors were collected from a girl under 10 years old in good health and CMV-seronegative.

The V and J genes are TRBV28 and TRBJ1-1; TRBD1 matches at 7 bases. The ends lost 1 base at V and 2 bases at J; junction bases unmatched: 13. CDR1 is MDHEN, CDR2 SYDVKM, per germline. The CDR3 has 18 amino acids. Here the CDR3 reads CASSLSLLKGGRNTEAFF. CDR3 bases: TGTGCCAGCAGTTTATCGCTACTTAAAGGGGGCCGAAACACTGAAGCTTTCTTT.

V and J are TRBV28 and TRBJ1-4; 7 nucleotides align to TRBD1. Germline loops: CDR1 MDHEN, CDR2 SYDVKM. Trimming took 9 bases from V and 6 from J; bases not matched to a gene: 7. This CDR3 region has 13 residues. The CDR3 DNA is TGTGCCAGTGTGACAGGGAAGGATGAAAAACTGTTTTTT. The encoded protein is CASVTGKDEKLFF.

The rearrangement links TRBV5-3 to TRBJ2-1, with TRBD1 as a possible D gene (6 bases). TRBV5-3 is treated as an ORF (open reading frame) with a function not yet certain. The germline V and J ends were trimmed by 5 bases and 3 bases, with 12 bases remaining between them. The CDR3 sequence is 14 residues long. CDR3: CARRLRDNYNEQFF. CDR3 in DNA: TGTGCCAGAAGGCTCCGGGACAACTACAATGAGCAGTTCTTC.

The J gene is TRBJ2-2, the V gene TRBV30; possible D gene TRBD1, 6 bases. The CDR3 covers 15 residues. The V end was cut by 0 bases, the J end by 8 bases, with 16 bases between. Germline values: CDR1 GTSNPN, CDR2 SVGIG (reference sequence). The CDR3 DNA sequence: TGTGCCTGGAGTGTACTTAACAGGGTGGTGGGGGAGCTGTTTTTT. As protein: CAWSVLNRVVGELFF.

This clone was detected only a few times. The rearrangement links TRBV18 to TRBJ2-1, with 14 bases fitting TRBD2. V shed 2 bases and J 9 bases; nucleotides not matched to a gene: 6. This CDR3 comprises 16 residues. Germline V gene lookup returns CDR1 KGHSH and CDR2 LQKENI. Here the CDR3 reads CASSPTTSGGASEQFF. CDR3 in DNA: TGTGCCAGCTCACCAACGACTAGCGGGGGGGCTAGTGAGCAGTTCTTC.

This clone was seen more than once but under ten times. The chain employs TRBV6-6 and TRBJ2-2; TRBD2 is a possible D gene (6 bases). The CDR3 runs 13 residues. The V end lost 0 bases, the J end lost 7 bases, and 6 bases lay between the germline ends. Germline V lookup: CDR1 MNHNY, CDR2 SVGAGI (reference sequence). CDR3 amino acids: CASSYSGGGELFF. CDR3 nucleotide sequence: TGTGCCAGCAGTTACTCGGGGGGCGGGGAGCTGTTTTTT.

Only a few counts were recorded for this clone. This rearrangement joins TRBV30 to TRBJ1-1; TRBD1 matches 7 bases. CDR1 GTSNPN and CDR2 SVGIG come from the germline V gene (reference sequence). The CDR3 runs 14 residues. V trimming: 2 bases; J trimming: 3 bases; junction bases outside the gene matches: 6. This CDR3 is CAWSSRGKYTEAFF. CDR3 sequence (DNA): TGTGCCTGGAGTAGCAGGGGGAAATACACTGAAGCTTTCTTT.

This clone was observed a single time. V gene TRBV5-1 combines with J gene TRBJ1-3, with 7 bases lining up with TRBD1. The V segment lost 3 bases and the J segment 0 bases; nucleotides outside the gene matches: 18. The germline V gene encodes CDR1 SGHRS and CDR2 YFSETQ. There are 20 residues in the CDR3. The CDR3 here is CASSWLPGTVKGFSGNTIYF. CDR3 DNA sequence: TGCGCCAGCAGCTGGCTACCCGGGACAGTTAAAGGATTCTCTGGAAACACCATATATTTT.

This CDR3 is CASSLAGVDGNTIYF. CDR3 nucleotides: TGTGCCAGCAGCTTAGCAGGGGTGGACGGAAACACCATATATTTT. J is TRBJ1-3 and V is TRBV7-9; D possibly corresponds to TRBD1 (5 bases). CDR1 and CDR2 from the germline V gene are SEHNR and FQNEAQ (reference sequence). CDR3 size: 15 residues. V was trimmed by 0 bases and J by 4 bases, leaving 10 bases between them.

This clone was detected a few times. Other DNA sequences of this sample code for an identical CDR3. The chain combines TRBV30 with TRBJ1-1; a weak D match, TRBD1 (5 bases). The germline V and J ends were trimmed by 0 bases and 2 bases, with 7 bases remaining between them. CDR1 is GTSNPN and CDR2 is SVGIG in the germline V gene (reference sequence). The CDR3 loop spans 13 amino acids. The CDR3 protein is CAWSVRGNTEAFF. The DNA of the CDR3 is TGTGCCTGGAGTGTAAGGGGAAACACTGAAGCTTTCTTT.

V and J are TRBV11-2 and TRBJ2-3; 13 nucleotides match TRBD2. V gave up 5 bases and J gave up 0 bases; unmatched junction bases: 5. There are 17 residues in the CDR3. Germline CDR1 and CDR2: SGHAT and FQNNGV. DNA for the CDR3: TGTGCCAGCAGCCGGACTAGCGGGAGACCTAGCACAGATACGCAGTATTTT. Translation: CASSRTSGRPSTDTQYF. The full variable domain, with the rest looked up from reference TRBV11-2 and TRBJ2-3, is EAGVAQSPRYKIIEKRQSVAFWCNPISGHATLYWYQQILGQGPKLLIQFQNNGVVDDSQLPKDRFSAERLKGVDSTLKIQPAKLEDSAVYLCASSRTSGRPSTDTQYFGPGTRLTVL.

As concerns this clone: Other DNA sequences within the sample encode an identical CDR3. The CDR3 loop is CASSPRDTIRQETQYF. The CDR3 DNA reads TGTGCCAGCAGCCCCCGGGACACCATACGCCAAGAGACCCAGTACTTC. The V call is TRBV9, the J call TRBJ2-5, with a possible D match to TRBD1 (6 bases). Trimming removed 4 bases at V and 1 base at J, with 17 bases between. CDR3 size: 16 residues. Germline CDR1 and CDR2: SGDLS and YYNGEE.

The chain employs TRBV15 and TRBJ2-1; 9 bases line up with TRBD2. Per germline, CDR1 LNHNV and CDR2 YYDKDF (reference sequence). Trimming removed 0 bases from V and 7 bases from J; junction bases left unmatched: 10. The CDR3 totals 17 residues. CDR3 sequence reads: CATSRDHGGGAMNEQFF. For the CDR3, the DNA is TGTGCCACCAGCAGAGATCACGGCGGGGGGGCGATGAATGAGCAGTTCTTC.

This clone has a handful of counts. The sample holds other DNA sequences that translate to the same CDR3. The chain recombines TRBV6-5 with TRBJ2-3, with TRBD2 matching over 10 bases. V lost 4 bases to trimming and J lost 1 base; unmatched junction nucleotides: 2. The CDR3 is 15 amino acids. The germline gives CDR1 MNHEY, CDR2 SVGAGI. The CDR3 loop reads CASSSLAGGTDTQYF. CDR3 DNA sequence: TGTGCCAGCAGTTCTCTAGCGGGGGGCACAGATACGCAGTATTTT.

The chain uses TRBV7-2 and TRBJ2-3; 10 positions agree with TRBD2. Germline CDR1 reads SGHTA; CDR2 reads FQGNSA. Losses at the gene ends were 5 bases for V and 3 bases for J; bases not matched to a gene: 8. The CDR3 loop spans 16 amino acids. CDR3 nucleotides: TGTGCCAGCAGCCTACTAGCGGGGACGGTAACAGATACGCAGTATTTT. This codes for CASSLLAGTVTDTQYF.

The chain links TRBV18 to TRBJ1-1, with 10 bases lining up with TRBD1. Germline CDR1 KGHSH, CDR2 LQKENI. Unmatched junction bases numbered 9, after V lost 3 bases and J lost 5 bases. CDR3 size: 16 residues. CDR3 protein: CASSPRQGAQQTEAFF. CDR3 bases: TGTGCCAGCTCACCTAGACAGGGGGCTCAACAAACTGAAGCTTTCTTT.

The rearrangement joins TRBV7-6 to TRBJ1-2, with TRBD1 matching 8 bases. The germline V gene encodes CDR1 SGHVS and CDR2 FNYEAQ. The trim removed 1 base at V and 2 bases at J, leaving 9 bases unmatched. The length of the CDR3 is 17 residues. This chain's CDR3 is CASSLEPFDRGNYGYTF. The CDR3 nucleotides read TGTGCCAGCAGCTTAGAGCCTTTTGACAGGGGAAACTATGGCTACACCTTC.

This CDR3 is CASSAIRTSGRYNEQFF. The CDR3 nucleotides read TGTGCCAGCAGCGCCATAAGGACTAGCGGGAGGTACAATGAGCAGTTCTTC. The gene calls are TRBV7-9 and TRBJ2-1; 14 bases agree with TRBD2. V was clipped by 5 bases and J by 4 bases; unmatched bases: 7. From germline, CDR1 is SEHNR and CDR2 FQNEAQ (reference sequence). The CDR3 sequence is 17 residues long. The variable domain in full, with the rest retrieved from reference TRBV7-9 and TRBJ2-1, is DTGVSQNPRHKITKRGQNVTFRCDPISEHNRLYWYRQTLGQGPEFLTYFQNEAQLEKSRLLSDRFSAERPKGSFSTLEIQRTEQGDSAMYLCASSAIRTSGRYNEQFFGPGTRLTVL.

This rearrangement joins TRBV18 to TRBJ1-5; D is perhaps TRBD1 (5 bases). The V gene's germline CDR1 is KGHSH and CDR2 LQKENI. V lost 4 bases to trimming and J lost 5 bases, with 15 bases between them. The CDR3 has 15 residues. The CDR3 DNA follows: TGTGCCAGCTCACTATTCAAGTGGGGGGATCAGCCCCAGCATTTT. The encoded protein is CASSLFKWGDQPQHF.